Listed below are T cell receptor beta chains from one sample, sequenced in a study of blood T cell repertoires in COVID-19. The repertoire was sequenced with immunoSEQ multiplex PCR; TCRdb's copy has only in-frame clones and lacks some. The sample contains roughly 180,000 clones, around four fifths of which appear only once. What was sequenced was PBMCs or T cells enriched from blood (not recorded which). These receptor sequences come from a woman aged 55-69 years who had recovered from COVID-19. CDR3s leave out the opening cysteine and the closing phenylalanine or tryptophan. D genes are given only for firm matches.

V	D	J	CDR3
TRBV6-5	.	TRBJ1-1	ASAPPATGYWF
TRBV7-2	TRBD1	TRBJ1-5	ASSLTGTGRQPQH
TRBV7-2	.	TRBJ2-1	ASFGSRISYNEQF
TRBV7-9	TRBD1	TRBJ1-2	ASSPPGTGGADT
TRBV28	TRBD1	TRBJ1-2	ASSLLAPLRTGHYGYT
TRBV10-3	.	TRBJ2-1	ATMFGDYNEQF
TRBV3-1/TRBV3-2	TRBD1	TRBJ2-1	ASSRDSMNQF
TRBV16	TRBD1	TRBJ1-2	ASSPGTGGGYT
TRBV30	TRBD1	TRBJ1-2	AHKGTGKFGYT
TRBV3-1/TRBV3-2	TRBD1	TRBJ2-5	ASSPGTGVSETQY
TRBV7-9	TRBD2	TRBJ2-1	ASRLTSGSSNEQF
TRBV30	.	TRBJ1-6	AWSVQGNSPLH
TRBV19	.	TRBJ1-6	ASSAGDSPLH
TRBV20-1	.	TRBJ2-7	SALRTYEQY
TRBV7-9	TRBD1	TRBJ1-1	ASSEQGGGTEAF
TRBV5-1	TRBD1	TRBJ1-1	ASTFQGAQGAEAF
TRBV19	TRBD1	TRBJ1-3	ASNPGGSGNTIY
TRBV15	TRBD2	TRBJ2-7	ATSRGGDFYEQY
TRBV18	TRBD1	TRBJ1-5	ASSPGQGGWPQH
TRBV18	.	TRBJ1-1	ASSRDTSRVEAF
TRBV6-6	.	TRBJ2-7	ASRPGLSYEQY
TRBV5-1	TRBD1	TRBJ2-2	ASSDRGPDTGELF
TRBV25-1	.	TRBJ1-1	ASSPQPGNTEAF
TRBV7-9	TRBD1	TRBJ2-7	ASRDRQGVHEQY
TRBV30	.	TRBJ2-5	AAGGPRRATQY
TRBV24-1	TRBD2	TRBJ2-2	ATSESGGHTGELF
TRBV28	.	TRBJ1-1	ASSLSDWGRGNTEAF
TRBV12-3/TRBV12-4	.	TRBJ1-1	ASSFLEGTEAF
TRBV29-1	TRBD1	TRBJ1-2	SVLMTGINYGYT
TRBV7-2	.	TRBJ1-5	ASTRDNQPQH
TRBV27	.	TRBJ2-3	ASSFRGAGFSDTQY
TRBV19	TRBD2	TRBJ2-3	ASSQRTSGIRTDTQY
TRBV7-8	TRBD2	TRBJ2-1	ASSIRTSGGHAAPGEQF
TRBV5-1	TRBD2	TRBJ2-7	ASSLIAGARYEQY
TRBV28	TRBD1	TRBJ1-5	ASRTWTGNNQPQH
TRBV2	TRBD1	TRBJ1-4	ASSGGTGSNEKLF
TRBV24-1	.	TRBJ2-7	ATSTEGIGEQY
TRBV7-8	TRBD1	TRBJ1-1	ASRYDRVSNTEAF
TRBV6-6	TRBD2	TRBJ2-7	ASNPLAGIGEQY
TRBV18	.	TRBJ2-3	ASSRGHPIMDTQY
TRBV5-1	.	TRBJ2-6	ASSLDGTGANVLT
TRBV6-5	TRBD1	TRBJ1-2	ASSSSDRVIVGGYT
TRBV28	.	TRBJ2-1	ASSSPTSRFAEQF
TRBV28	TRBD1	TRBJ2-7	ASTPDRARSYEQY
TRBV9	.	TRBJ2-2	ASSPADTPNTGELF
TRBV5-4	.	TRBJ2-1	ASSPRVATNNEQF
TRBV30	.	TRBJ1-2	AWRWWLRGPPNPIEEDGYT
TRBV6-5	.	TRBJ1-1	ASSYSPISEAF
TRBV28	.	TRBJ2-7	ASSSGIEYEQY
TRBV3-1/TRBV3-2	.	TRBJ1-1	ASSLRMNTEAF
TRBV30	.	TRBJ2-2	AWTDNANTGELF
TRBV2	.	TRBJ1-4	ASKARVTATNEKLF
TRBV19	.	TRBJ1-4	ASSEQVREKLF
TRBV19	TRBD1	TRBJ1-2	ATDPRDRGYGYT
TRBV2	.	TRBJ2-7	ASSDPQTLNEQY